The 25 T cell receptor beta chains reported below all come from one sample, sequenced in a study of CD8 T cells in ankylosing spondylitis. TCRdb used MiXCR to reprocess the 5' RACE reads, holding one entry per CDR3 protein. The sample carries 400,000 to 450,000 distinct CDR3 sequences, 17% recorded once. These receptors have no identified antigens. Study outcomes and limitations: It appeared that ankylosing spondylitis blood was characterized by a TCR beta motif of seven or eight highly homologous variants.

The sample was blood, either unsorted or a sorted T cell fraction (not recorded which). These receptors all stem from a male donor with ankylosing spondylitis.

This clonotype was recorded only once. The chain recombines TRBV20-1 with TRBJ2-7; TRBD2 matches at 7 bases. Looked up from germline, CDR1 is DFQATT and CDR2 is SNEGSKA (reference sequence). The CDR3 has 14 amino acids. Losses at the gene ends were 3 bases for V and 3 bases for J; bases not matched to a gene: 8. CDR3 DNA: TGCAGTGCTAGTGAAGCGGGATTAATCTACGAGCAGTACTTC. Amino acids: CSASEAGLIYEQYF.

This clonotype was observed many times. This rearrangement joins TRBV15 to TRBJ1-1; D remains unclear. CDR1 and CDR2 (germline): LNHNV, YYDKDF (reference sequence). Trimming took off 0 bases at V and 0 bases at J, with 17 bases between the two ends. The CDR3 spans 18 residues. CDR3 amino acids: CATSRDRVSEHLNTEAFF. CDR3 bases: TGTGCCACCAGCAGAGATCGGGTGTCAGAGCACCTGAACACTGAAGCTTTCTTT.

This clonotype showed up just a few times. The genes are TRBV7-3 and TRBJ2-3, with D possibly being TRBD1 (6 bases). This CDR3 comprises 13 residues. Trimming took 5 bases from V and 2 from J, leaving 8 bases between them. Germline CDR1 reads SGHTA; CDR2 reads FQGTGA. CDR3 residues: CASSPGHTDTQYF. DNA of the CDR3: TGTGCCAGCAGCCCGGGACACACAGATACGCAGTATTTT.

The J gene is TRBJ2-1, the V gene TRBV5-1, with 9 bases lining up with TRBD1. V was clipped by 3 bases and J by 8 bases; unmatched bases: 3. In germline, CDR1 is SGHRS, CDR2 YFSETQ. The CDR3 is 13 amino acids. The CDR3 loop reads CASSSQGADEQFF. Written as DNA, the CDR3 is TGCGCCAGCAGCTCACAGGGGGCCGATGAGCAGTTCTTC.

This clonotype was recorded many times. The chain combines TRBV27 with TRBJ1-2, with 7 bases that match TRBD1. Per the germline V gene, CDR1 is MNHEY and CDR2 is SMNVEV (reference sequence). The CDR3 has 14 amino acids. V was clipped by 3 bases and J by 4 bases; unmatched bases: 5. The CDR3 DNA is TGTGCCAGCAGTTTGCAGGGGGTCGGCTATGGCTACACCTTC. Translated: CASSLQGVGYGYTF.

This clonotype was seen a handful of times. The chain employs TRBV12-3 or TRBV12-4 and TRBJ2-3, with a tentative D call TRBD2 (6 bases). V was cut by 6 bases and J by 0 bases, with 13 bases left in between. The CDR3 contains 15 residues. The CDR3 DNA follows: TGTGCCAGCAGCCGAGTGGGGACTAGCACAGATACGCAGTATTTT. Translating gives CASSRVGTSTDTQYF.

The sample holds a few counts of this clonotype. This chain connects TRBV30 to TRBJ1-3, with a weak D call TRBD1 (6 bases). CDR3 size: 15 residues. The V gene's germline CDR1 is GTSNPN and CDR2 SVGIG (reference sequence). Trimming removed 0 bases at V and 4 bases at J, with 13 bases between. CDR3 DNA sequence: TGTGCCTGGAGTGTACGTAGGGGGACAGGAAACACCATATATTTT. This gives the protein CAWSVRRGTGNTIYF.

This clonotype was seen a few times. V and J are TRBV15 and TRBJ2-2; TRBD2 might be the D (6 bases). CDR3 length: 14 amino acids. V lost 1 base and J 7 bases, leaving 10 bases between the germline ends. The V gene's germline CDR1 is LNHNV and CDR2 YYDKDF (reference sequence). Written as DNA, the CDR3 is TGTGCCACCAGCAGAGCGGGGGTGGTCGGGGAGCTGTTTTTT. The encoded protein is CATSRAGVVGELFF.

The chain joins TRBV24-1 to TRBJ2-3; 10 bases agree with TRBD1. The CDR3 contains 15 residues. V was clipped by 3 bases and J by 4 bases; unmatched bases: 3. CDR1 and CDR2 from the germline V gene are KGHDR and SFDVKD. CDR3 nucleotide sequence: TGTGCCACCAGTGATGTGGGGACAGGGGCAGATACGCAGTATTTT. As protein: CATSDVGTGADTQYF.

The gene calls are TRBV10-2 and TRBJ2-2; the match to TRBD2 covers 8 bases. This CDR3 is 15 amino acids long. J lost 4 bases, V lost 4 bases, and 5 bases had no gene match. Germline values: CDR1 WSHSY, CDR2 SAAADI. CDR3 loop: CASSGRTSITGELFF. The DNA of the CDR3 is TGCGCCAGCAGTGGAAGGACTAGCATCACCGGGGAGCTGTTTTTT.

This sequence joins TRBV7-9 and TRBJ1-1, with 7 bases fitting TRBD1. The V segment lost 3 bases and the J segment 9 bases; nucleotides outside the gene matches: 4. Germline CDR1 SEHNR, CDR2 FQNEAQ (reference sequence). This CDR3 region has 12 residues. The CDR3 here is CASSLSTGQAFF. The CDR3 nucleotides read TGTGCCAGCAGCTTGTCGACAGGGCAAGCTTTCTTT.

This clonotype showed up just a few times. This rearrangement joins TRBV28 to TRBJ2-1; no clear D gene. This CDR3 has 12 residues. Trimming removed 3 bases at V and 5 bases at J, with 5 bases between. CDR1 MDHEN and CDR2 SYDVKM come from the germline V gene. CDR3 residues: CASSFYNNEQFF. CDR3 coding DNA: TGTGCCAGCAGTTTTTATAACAATGAGCAGTTCTTC.

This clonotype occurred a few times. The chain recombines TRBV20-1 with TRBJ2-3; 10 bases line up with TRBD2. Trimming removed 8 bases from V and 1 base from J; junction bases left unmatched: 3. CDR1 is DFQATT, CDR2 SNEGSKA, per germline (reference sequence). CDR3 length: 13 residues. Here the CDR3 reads CSSGTSGTDTQYF. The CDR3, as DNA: TGCAGTTCCGGGACTAGCGGCACAGATACGCAGTATTTT.

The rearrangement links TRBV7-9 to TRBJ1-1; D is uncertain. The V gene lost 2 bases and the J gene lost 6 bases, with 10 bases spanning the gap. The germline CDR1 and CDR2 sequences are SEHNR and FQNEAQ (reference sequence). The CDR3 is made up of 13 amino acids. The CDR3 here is CASSLPPKAEAFF. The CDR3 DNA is TGTGCCAGCAGCTTACCCCCAAAGGCTGAAGCTTTCTTT.

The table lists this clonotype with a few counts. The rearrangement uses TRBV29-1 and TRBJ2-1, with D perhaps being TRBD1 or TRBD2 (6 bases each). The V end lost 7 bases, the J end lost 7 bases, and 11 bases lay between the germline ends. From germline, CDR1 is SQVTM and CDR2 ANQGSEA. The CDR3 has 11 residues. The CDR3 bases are TGCAGCGGGGGGGACACGAATGAGCAGTTCTTC. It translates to CSGGDTNEQFF.

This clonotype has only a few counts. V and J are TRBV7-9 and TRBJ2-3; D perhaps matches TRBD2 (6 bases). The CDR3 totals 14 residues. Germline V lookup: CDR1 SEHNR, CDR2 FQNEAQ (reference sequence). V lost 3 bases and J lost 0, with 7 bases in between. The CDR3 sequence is CASSFAGSTDTQYF. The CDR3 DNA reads TGTGCCAGCAGCTTCGCGGGGAGCACAGATACGCAGTATTTT.

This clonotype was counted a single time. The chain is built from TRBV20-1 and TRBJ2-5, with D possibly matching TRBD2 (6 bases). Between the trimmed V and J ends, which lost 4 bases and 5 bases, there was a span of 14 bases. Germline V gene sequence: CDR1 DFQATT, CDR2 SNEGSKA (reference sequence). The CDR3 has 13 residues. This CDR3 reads CSANAPAGETQYF. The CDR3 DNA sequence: TGCAGTGCTAATGCCCCCGCGGGGGAGACCCAGTACTTC.

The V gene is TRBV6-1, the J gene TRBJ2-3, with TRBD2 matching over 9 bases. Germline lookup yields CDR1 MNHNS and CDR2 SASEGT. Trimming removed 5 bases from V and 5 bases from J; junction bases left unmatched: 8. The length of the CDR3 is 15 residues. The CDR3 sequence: CASSPRSGGLDTQYF. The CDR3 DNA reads TGTGCCAGCAGTCCCCGCAGCGGGGGGTTAGATACGCAGTATTTT.

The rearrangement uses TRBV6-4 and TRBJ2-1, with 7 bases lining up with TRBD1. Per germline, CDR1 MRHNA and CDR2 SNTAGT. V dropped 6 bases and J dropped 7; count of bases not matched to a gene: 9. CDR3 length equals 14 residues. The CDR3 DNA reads TGTGCCAGCAGCACGACAGGGTGGTGGAATGAGCAGTTCTTC. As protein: CASSTTGWWNEQFF.

This CDR3 reads CAISKELGNEQFF. Here the CDR3 DNA reads TGTGCCATCAGTAAAGAACTCGGGAATGAGCAGTTCTTC. The rearrangement uses TRBV10-3 and TRBJ2-1; D gene unclear. Trimming removed 5 bases at V and 7 bases at J, with 12 bases between. Germline assignment: CDR1 ENHRY and CDR2 SYGVKD. This CDR3 region has 13 residues.

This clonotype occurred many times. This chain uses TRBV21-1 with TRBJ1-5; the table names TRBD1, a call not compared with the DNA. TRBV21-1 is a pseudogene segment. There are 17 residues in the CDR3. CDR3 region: CASSKGDGRTNNQPQHF. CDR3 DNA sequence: TGTGCCAGCAGCAAAGGGGACGGACGGACGAACAATCAGCCCCAGCATTTT.

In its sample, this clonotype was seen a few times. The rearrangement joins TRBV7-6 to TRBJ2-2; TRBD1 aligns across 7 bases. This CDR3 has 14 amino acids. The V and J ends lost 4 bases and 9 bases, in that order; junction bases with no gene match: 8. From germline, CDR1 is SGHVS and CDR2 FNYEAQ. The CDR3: CASSSGGLARELFF. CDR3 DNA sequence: TGTGCCAGCAGCTCAGGGGGTCTAGCAAGGGAGCTGTTTTTT.

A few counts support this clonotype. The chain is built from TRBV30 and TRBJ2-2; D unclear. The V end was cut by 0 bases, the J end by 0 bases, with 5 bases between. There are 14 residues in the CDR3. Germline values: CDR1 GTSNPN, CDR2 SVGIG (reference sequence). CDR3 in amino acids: CAWSVAPNTGELFF. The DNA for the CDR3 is TGTGCCTGGAGTGTAGCTCCGAACACCGGGGAGCTGTTTTTT.

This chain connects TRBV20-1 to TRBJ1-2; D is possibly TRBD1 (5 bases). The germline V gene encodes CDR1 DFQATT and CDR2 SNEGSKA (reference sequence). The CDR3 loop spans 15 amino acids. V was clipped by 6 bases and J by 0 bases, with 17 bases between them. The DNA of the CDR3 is TGCAGTGCCGCTCCATGGGGGTCTGCTAACTATGGCTACACCTTC. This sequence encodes CSAAPWGSANYGYTF.

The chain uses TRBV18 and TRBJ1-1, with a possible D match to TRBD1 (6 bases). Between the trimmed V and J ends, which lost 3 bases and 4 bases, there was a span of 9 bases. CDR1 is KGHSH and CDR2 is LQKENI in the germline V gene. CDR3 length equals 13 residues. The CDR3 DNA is TGTGCCAGCTCACCGGACAGAACCACTGAAGCTTTCTTT. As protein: CASSPDRTTEAFF.